The present T cell receptor (beta chain) was sequenced within a study of blood T cells in healthy people across ages. This CDR3 comprises 17 residues. Germline values: CDR1 SQVTM, CDR2 ANQGSEA. The V segment lost 6 bases and the J segment 8 bases; nucleotides outside the gene matches: 20. A second PCR of about 7 to 12 cycles used a sample-barcoded 5' primer and a J-beta primer mix. TCRdb processed the 5' RACE reads anew with MiXCR; each CDR3 protein has one entry. The sample includes 900,000 to 950,000 distinct CDR3 sequences, almost 30% of them seen just once. These data are also associated with another study on T cells of mothers and their children. From that report: In each mother, TCR beta CDR3 reads exceeded 10 million; in each child, they numbered approximately 3 million. No persistent microchimeric T cell clones were detected at roughly 100 clones per million clonotypes sensitivity.

The sequenced material came from blood. The chain uses TRBV29-1 and TRBJ2-1; 9 bases line up with TRBD1. The sequence derives from a woman in her 40s in good health. Here the CDR3 DNA reads TGCAGCGTCCCTAAGGGCTACGGGGGGACAGGGATGTATGAGCAGTTCTTC. As protein: CSVPKGYGGTGMYEQFF.